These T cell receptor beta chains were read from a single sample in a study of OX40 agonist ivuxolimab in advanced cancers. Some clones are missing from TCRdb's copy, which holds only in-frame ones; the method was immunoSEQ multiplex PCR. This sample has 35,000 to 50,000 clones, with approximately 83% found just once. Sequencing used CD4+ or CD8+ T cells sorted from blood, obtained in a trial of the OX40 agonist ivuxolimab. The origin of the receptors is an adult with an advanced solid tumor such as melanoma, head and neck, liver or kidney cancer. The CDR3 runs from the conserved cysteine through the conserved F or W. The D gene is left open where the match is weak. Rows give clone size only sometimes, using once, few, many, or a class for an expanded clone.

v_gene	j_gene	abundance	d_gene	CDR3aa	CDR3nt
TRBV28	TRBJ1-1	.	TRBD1	CASLNAQGISTEAFF	TGTGCCAGCCTAAACGCACAGGGGATTAGCACTGAAGCTTTCTTT
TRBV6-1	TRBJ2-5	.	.	CASSEALQSSGLNTQYF	TGTGCCAGCAGTGAAGCGCTTCAGTCGAGCGGGTTGAATACCCAGTACTTC
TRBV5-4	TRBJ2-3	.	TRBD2	CASRPGRGGRTDTQYF	TGTGCCAGCAGACCCGGGCGGGGGGGCCGGACAGATACGCAGTATTTT
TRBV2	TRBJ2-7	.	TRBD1	CASTLTGGSYEQYF	TGTGCCAGCACCCTGACAGGGGGCTCCTACGAGCAGTACTTC
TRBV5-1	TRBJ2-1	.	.	CASSAGNYNEQFF	TGCGCCAGCTCGGCGGGGAACTACAATGAGCAGTTCTTC
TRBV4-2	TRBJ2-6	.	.	CASSQGGGLSGANVLTF	TGTGCCAGCAGCCAAGGAGGGGGGCTCTCTGGGGCCAACGTCCTGACTTTC
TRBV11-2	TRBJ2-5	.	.	CASSWGRGHQETQYF	TGTGCCAGCAGCTGGGGGCGGGGCCACCAAGAGACCCAGTACTTC
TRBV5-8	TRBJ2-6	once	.	CASSLEVTARANVLTF	TGTGCCAGCAGCTTGGAGGTGACGGCAAGGGCCAACGTCCTGACTTTC
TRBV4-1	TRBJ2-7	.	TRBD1	CASSRYNRDRVSYEQYF	TGCGCCAGCAGCCGATACAACCGGGACAGGGTCTCCTACGAGCAGTACTTC
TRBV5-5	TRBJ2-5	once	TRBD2	CASSLTTPTSGGAETQYF	TGTGCCAGCAGCTTGACTACGCCTACTAGCGGGGGAGCAGAGACCCAGTACTTC
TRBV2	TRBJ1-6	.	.	CASSQNVENSPLHF	TGTGCCAGCAGCCAGAACGTAGAGAATTCACCCCTCCACTTT
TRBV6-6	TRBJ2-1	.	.	CASSIGGSYNEQFF	TGTGCCAGCAGTATAGGGGGTTCCTACAATGAGCAGTTCTTC
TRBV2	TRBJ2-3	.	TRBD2	CASNLQRGNTDTQYF	TGTGCCAGCAACCTCCAGCGGGGTAACACAGATACGCAGTATTTT
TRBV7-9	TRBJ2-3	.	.	CASSLDLAGTQYF	TGTGCCAGCAGCTTGGATTTAGCAGGGACGCAGTATTTT
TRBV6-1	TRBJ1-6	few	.	CASSDAYFNSPLHF	TGTGCCAGCAGTGACGCATATTTTAATTCACCCCTCCACTTT
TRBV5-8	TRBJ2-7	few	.	CASSLWPGEQYF	TGTGCCAGCAGCTTGTGGCCTGGCGAGCAGTACTTC
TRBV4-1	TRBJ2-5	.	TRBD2	CASSQDLGGQETQYF	TGCGCCAGCAGCCAAGATCTGGGAGGGCAAGAGACCCAGTACTTC
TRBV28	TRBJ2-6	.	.	CASSPWTDSGANVLTF	TGTGCCAGCAGTCCTTGGACAGACTCTGGGGCCAACGTCCTGACTTTC
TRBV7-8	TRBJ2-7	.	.	CASTDRDFPYEQYF	TGTGCCAGCACCGACCGGGACTTTCCCTACGAGCAGTACTTC
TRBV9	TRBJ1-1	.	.	CASSPRWAWDTEAFF	TGTGCCAGCAGCCCGAGATGGGCATGGGACACTGAAGCTTTCTTT
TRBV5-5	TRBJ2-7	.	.	CASSLTPPRDRQYF	TGTGCCAGCAGCTTGACTCCTCCTCGAGATCGGCAGTACTTC
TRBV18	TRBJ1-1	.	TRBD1	CASSRTGGTWEAFF	TGTGCCAGCTCACGTACAGGGGGCACTTGGGAAGCTTTCTTT
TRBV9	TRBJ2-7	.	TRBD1	CASSVETPGQGTYEQYF	TGTGCCAGCAGCGTGGAAACACCGGGACAGGGAACCTACGAGCAGTACTTC
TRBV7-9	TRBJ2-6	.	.	CASRLVSGANVLTF	TGTGCCAGCAGGTTGGTCTCTGGGGCCAACGTCCTGACTTTC
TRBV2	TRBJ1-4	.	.	CASSETNEKLFF	TGTGCCAGCAGCGAAACTAATGAAAAACTGTTTTTT
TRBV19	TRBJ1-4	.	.	CASSPTRRAANEKLFF	TGTGCCAGTAGTCCCACCCGCAGGGCGGCTAATGAAAAACTGTTTTTT
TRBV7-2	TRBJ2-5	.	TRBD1	CASSPHGTGGGKTQYF	TGTGCCAGCAGCCCCCACGGGACAGGGGGCGGGAAGACCCAGTACTTC
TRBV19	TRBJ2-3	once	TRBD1	CASSDRGDTQYF	TGTGCCAGTAGCGACAGGGGTGATACGCAGTATTTT
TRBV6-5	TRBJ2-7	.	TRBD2	CASRSSSGAGEQYF	TGTGCCAGCAGATCCTCCTCGGGAGCGGGGGAGCAGTACTTC
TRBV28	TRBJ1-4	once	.	CASSARDTGVEKLFF	TGTGCCAGCAGTGCCAGGGACACCGGGGTGGAAAAACTGTTTTTT
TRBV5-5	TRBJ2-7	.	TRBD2	CASSLALRGRDEQYF	TGTGCCAGCAGCTTGGCACTCCGCGGGAGAGACGAGCAGTACTTC
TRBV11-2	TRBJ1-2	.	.	CASSLPTGWYGYTF	TGTGCCAGCAGCTTACCCACAGGGTGGTATGGCTACACCTTC
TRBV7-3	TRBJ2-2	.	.	CASSATIDPLTGELFF	TGTGCCAGCAGCGCCACCATAGACCCACTCACCGGGGAGCTGTTTTTT
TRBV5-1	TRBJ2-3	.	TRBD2	CASSLETSGGTDTQYF	TGCGCCAGCAGCTTGGAAACTAGCGGAGGCACAGATACGCAGTATTTT
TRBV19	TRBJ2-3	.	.	CASSRLGEDTQYF	TGTGCCAGCTCCCGACTGGGCGAAGATACGCAGTATTTT
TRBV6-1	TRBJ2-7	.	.	CASRGSDSSSYEQYF	TGTGCCAGCAGAGGTAGTGACAGTAGCTCCTACGAGCAGTACTTC
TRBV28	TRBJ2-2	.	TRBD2	CASSTFLAGGRGGELFF	TGTGCCAGCAGCACCTTCCTAGCGGGGGGGCGAGGCGGGGAGCTGTTTTTT
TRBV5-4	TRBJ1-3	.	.	CASSQRQNSGNTIYF	TGTGCCAGCAGCCAAAGACAGAACTCTGGAAACACCATATATTTT
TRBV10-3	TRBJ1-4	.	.	CAISETADGELFF	TGTGCCATCAGTGAGACAGCGGATGGGGAACTGTTTTTT
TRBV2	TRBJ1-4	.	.	CASSYRVTNEKLFF	TGTGCCAGCAGTTACAGGGTGACTAATGAAAAACTGTTTTTT
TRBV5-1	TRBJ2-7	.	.	CASSTGQMNIGEQYF	TGCGCCAGCAGCACAGGACAGATGAATATCGGCGAGCAGTACTTC
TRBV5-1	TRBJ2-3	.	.	CASSLDLAGTTQYF	TGCGCCAGCAGCTTGGATCTAGCCGGGACTACGCAGTATTTT
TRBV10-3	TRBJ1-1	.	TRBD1	CAIRTGSNTEAFF	TGTGCCATCAGGACAGGGTCGAACACTGAAGCTTTCTTT